The T cell receptor (beta chain) described here comes from a study of identical twins. The study, taken as a whole, reports: Excess sharing by twins proved weaker in beta out-of-frame sequences.

MiXCR, run by TCRdb on the 5' RACE reads, gives a single entry per CDR3 protein. Of around 480,000 distinct CDR3 sequences listed, about 14% are singletons. This clonotype has only a few counts. The target antigen is unknown. CDR3 size: 16 residues. Looked up from germline, CDR1 is SGHAT and CDR2 is FQNNGV. V lost 3 bases to trimming and J lost 7 bases; unmatched junction nucleotides: 11. Another study also made use of these data, one on yellow fever vaccine responses in identical twins.

Specimen: CD4+ T cells sorted from blood. The TCR sequence derives from a woman aged 18-29 years in good health. This chain connects TRBV11-2 to TRBJ2-5, with 10 bases matching TRBD2. The CDR3 reads CASSFTLSGGAGTQYF. For the CDR3, the DNA is TGTGCCAGCAGCTTTACTCTCAGCGGGGGGGCGGGGACCCAGTACTTC.